This TCR beta chain was sequenced in a study of shared clonotypes between healthy human individuals. This CDR3 region has 15 residues. V shed 6 bases, J shed 3 bases, and the junction held 10 bases outside the gene matches. The germline gives CDR1 SGDLS, CDR2 YYNGEE. CD8 cells classed as naive were CD45RO-negative and positively selected for CCR7, excluding terminally differentiated effector memory CD45RA+ cells. All participating donors were Caucasian adults from Nashville, Tennessee. In replicate PCRs of sorted subsets, approximately 210 ng DNA, about 30,000 T cell genomes, was used. The method was immunoSEQ multiplex PCR; TCRdb's version includes in-frame clones alone and lacks a portion of them. The table includes millions of clones, about 93% detected once.

The TCR originated in a man younger than 35 in good health. Some clones in this sample may be carry-over from other donors' samples. The chain recombines TRBV9 with TRBJ2-5, with 8 bases that match TRBD2. Sequences were obtained from naive CD8+ T cells from PBMCs. This CDR3 is CASTYAGRAEETQYF. CDR3 sequence (DNA): TGTGCCAGCACCTATGCCGGGAGGGCCGAAGAGACCCAGTACTTC.